Listed here are 11 T cell receptor beta chains from one sample, sequenced in a study of T cells in Graves' hyperthyroidism and ophthalmopathy. From RNA transcripts, TCR beta CDR3 regions were amplified. A first-round RT-PCR of the TCR CDR3 used the HTBI primer set. TCRdb fed the multiplex PCR reads into MiXCR, producing one record per CDR3 protein. The sample contains hundreds of thousands of distinct CDR3 sequences, approximately 15% of which appear only once. The sequencing sample was made of blood. The receptors were gathered from a woman aged 40 to 50 with Graves' ophthalmopathy.

This clonotype was observed at least ten times. CDR3 coding DNA: TGTGCCAGCAGCCTTAGCGGGAATTTATACGAGCAGTACTTC. Translated, it gives CASSLSGNLYEQYF. The chain joins TRBV28 to TRBJ2-7, with 8 bases identical to TRBD2. V was pared by 6 bases and J by 4 bases, with 8 bases of the junction left unmatched. The V gene's germline CDR1 is MDHEN and CDR2 SYDVKM. The CDR3 has 14 amino acids.

The rearrangement joins TRBV15 to TRBJ2-7, with 7 bases lining up with TRBD1. The germline CDR1 and CDR2 sequences are LNHNV and YYDKDF (reference sequence). The CDR3 covers 17 residues. J was trimmed by 0 bases and V by 0 bases; bases with no gene match: 8. CDR3 sequence: CATSRDSRGLVSYEQYF. For the CDR3, the DNA is TGTGCCACCAGCAGAGATAGCAGGGGGTTGGTCTCCTACGAGCAGTACTTC.

This clonotype was seen repeatedly, ten times or more. The chain is built from TRBV2 and TRBJ1-5; D might be TRBD1 (6 bases). CDR3 length: 15 residues. The V and J ends lost 5 bases and 0 bases respectively, with 11 bases between them. The germline V gene has CDR1 SNHLY and CDR2 FYNNEI. The CDR3 DNA follows: TGTGCCAGCAGTTTACAGGGCAATAGCAATCAGCCCCAGCATTTT. Amino acids: CASSLQGNSNQPQHF.

This chain connects TRBV5-1 to TRBJ2-5; perhaps TRBD2 as D (6 bases). From germline, CDR1 is SGHRS and CDR2 YFSETQ. Trimming removed 1 base from V and 3 bases from J, with 13 bases in between. The CDR3 extends over 15 amino acids. CDR3 DNA: TGCGCCAGCAGCTTGTCCGCAGGCGGGAAAGAGACCCAGTACTTC. It specifies CASSLSAGGKETQYF.

The table lists this clonotype with many counts. The gene calls are TRBV6-1 and TRBJ2-7, with D maybe TRBD2 (5 bases). Trimming removed 6 bases from V and 0 bases from J, with 15 bases in between. Per the germline V gene, CDR1 is MNHNS and CDR2 is SASEGT. This CDR3 contains 15 residues. CDR3 region: CASSPDTGSSYEQYF. CDR3 DNA sequence: TGTGCCAGCAGCCCCGACACGGGGAGCTCCTACGAGCAGTACTTC.

This clonotype was observed at least ten times. The chain has TRBV28 and TRBJ1-1, with TRBD1 identical over 7 bases. Germline loops: CDR1 MDHEN, CDR2 SYDVKM. The CDR3 spans 15 residues. After removal of 0 bases from V and 1 base from J, the junction contained 2 bases not matched to a gene. The CDR3 region is CASSLWGTANTEAFF. The CDR3 DNA follows: TGTGCCAGCAGTTTATGGGGGACAGCGAACACTGAAGCTTTCTTT.

J is TRBJ2-7 and V is TRBV7-8; 10 bases fit TRBD1. In germline, CDR1 is SGHVS, CDR2 FQNEAQ. The CDR3 runs 19 residues. V shed 0 bases, J shed 1 base, and the junction held 12 bases outside the gene matches. The CDR3 nucleotides read TGTGCCAGCAGCTTAGCCGGCCCCGCGGGGACAGGGGTTTCCTACGAGCAGTACTTC. Translation gives CASSLAGPAGTGVSYEQYF. Filled out from reference TRBV7-8 and TRBJ2-7, the complete variable domain reads GAGVSQSPRYKVAKRGQDVALRCDPISGHVSLFWYQQALGQGPEFLTYFQNEAQLDKSGLPSDRFFAERPEGSVSTLKIQRTQQEDSAVYLCASSLAGPAGTGVSYEQYFGPGTRLTVT.

In its sample, this clonotype was seen a few times. V usage is TRBV4-1 and J usage is TRBJ2-7; D remains unclear. CDR1 is MGHRA, CDR2 YSYEKL, per germline. CDR3 length: 11 amino acids. V gave up 3 bases and J gave up 9 bases, with 9 bases separating them. The CDR3 bases are TGCGCCAGCAGCCACGCTGGGTCGCAGTACTTC. Translating gives CASSHAGSQYF.

This clonotype was found many times. The genes are TRBV20-1 and TRBJ2-3; D gene ambiguous. CDR3 length equals 12 residues. Deletions cut 1 base from V and 4 bases from J, with 6 bases between. Germline V CDR1 and CDR2: DFQATT, SNEGSKA (reference sequence). This chain's CDR3 is CSARGVSDTQYF. The CDR3 DNA reads TGCAGTGCTAGAGGGGTCTCAGATACGCAGTATTTT.

At least ten counts were recorded for this clonotype. The V call is TRBV30, the J call TRBJ2-1; TRBD1 or TRBD2 may be the D gene (5 bases each). The CDR3 is 14 residues long. V shed 3 bases and J shed 4 bases, with 13 bases lying between them. The V gene's germline CDR1 is GTSNPN and CDR2 SVGIG (reference sequence). The CDR3 spells CAWSGTLGYNEQFF. CDR3 in DNA: TGTGCCTGGAGCGGGACCCTAGGGTACAATGAGCAGTTCTTC.

This clonotype has a count of ten or more. The J gene is TRBJ2-1, the V gene TRBV6-1; possible D gene TRBD2, 6 bases. The V end was cut by 1 base, the J end by 0 bases, with 10 bases between. This CDR3 spans 16 amino acids. Germline CDR1 is MNHNS and CDR2 is SASEGT. Here the CDR3 DNA reads TGTGCCAGCAGTGAAGTTGGGGGGAGCTCCTACAATGAGCAGTTCTTC. This translates into CASSEVGGSSYNEQFF.